Shown below are 14 T cell receptor beta chains from a single sample sequenced in a study of blood T cell repertoires in COVID-19. Generated by immunoSEQ multiplex PCR, the TCRdb table keeps only in-frame clones and is missing some. The sample includes some 110,000 clones, approximately 86% of them seen just once. The specimen sequenced was peripheral blood. Receptor source: a man aged 35-49 years with acute or convalescent COVID-19.

The CDR3 DNA reads TGTGCCAGCCGACTAGCGGGTGGAAGCTCCTACGAGCAGTACTTC. Its protein product is CASRLAGGSSYEQYF. The chain links TRBV27 to TRBJ2-7; the match to TRBD2 covers 10 bases. This CDR3 comprises 15 residues. CDR1 MNHEY and CDR2 SMNVEV come from the germline V gene (reference sequence). J lost 0 bases, V lost 8 bases, and 7 bases had no gene match.

The chain combines TRBV7-9 with TRBJ1-1; D not resolved. Per germline, CDR1 SEHNR and CDR2 FQNEAQ (reference sequence). V lost 1 base, J lost 3 bases, and 9 bases lay in between. This CDR3 comprises 14 residues. The CDR3 coding sequence is TGTGCCAGCAGCTTAGACGTCGCGGACACTGAAGCTTTCTTT. It encodes CASSLDVADTEAFF.

The rearrangement links TRBV14 to TRBJ2-1; TRBD2 agrees at 10 bases. Trimming took 1 base from V and 7 from J; bases not matched to a gene: 7. Germline values: CDR1 SGHDN, CDR2 FVKESK. This CDR3 has 16 amino acids. In nucleotides, the CDR3 is TGTGCCAGCAGCCAAGCCGGGACTAGCGTTACGAATGAGCAGTTCTTC. Its protein product is CASSQAGTSVTNEQFF.

The V and J genes are TRBV7-9 and TRBJ1-1, with 10 bases aligning to TRBD1. The CDR3 is 14 residues long. Germline V gene data show CDR1 as SEHNR and CDR2 as FQNEAQ (reference sequence). V was pared by 5 bases and J by 3 bases, with 3 bases of the junction left unmatched. The CDR3 region has the DNA TGTGCCAGCAGCGCTGACAGGGGGCACACTGAAGCTTTCTTT. Protein product: CASSADRGHTEAFF. The full variable domain, rest sourced from reference TRBV7-9 and TRBJ1-1, is DTGVSQNPRHKITKRGQNVTFRCDPISEHNRLYWYRQTLGQGPEFLTYFQNEAQLEKSRLLSDRFSAERPKGSFSTLEIQRTEQGDSAMYLCASSADRGHTEAFFGQGTRLTVV.

This chain connects TRBV7-3 to TRBJ1-1; no clear D gene. The CDR3 is made up of 16 amino acids. Germline lookup yields CDR1 SGHTA and CDR2 FQGTGA. Trimming cost V 1 base and J 2 bases, with 14 bases left between them. This CDR3 reads CASSLSSRVTNTEAFF. The CDR3 DNA reads TGTGCCAGCAGCTTAAGTTCTAGAGTTACTAACACTGAAGCTTTCTTT.

There are a few counts of this clone. The chain has TRBV6-2 or TRBV6-3 and TRBJ1-2; D is possibly TRBD1 (6 bases). This CDR3 has 14 amino acids. V lost 6 bases and J lost 4, with 15 bases in between. CDR1 is MNHEY and CDR2 is SVGEGT in the germline V gene. The CDR3 nucleotides are TGTGCCAGCAGCCCATTGGGGGCGGGCTATGGCTACACCTTC. This translates into CASSPLGAGYGYTF.

The rearrangement links TRBV6-4 to TRBJ2-3, with D tentatively TRBD2 (5 bases). From germline, CDR1 is MRHNA and CDR2 SNTAGT. The CDR3 has 16 amino acids. Trimming took off 0 bases at V and 0 bases at J, with 10 bases between the two ends. CDR3 DNA sequence: TGTGCCAGCAGTGACTCGCCTAGCAAGAGCACAGATACGCAGTATTTT. Its protein is CASSDSPSKSTDTQYF.

The chain links TRBV19 to TRBJ2-3; tentatively, D is TRBD1 (5 bases). The CDR3 runs 15 residues. Germline values: CDR1 LNHDA, CDR2 SQIVND (reference sequence). The ends were cut back, 2 bases at V and 3 bases at J, with 12 bases in the middle. Here the CDR3 reads CASSIKGIKTDTQYF. The DNA for the CDR3 is TGTGCCAGTAGTATAAAGGGGATAAAAACAGATACGCAGTATTTT.

The chain carries TRBV5-6 and TRBJ1-6; TRBD1 is a possible D gene (6 bases). Trimming shortened V by 6 bases and J by 7 bases, and 17 bases separated the two germline ends. The length of the CDR3 is 15 residues. CDR1 SGHDT and CDR2 YYEEEE come from the germline V gene. CDR3 in amino acids: CASNHQGTPNSPLHF. DNA for the CDR3: TGTGCCAGCAACCATCAGGGGACACCGAATTCACCCCTCCACTTT. Combining the CDR3 with reference TRBV5-6 and TRBJ1-6 gives the whole variable domain DAGVTQSPTHLIKTRGQQVTLRCSPKSGHDTVSWYQQALGQGPQFIFQYYEEEERQRGNFPDRFSGHQFPNYSSELNVNALLLGDSALYLCASNHQGTPNSPLHFGNGTRLTVT.

The rearrangement links TRBV30 to TRBJ1-6, with D uncertain. CDR3 length equals 16 residues. V was trimmed by 0 bases and J by 10 bases, leaving 19 bases between them. Germline V gene lookup returns CDR1 GTSNPN and CDR2 SVGIG (reference sequence). CDR3: CAWSVLRPPSLSPLHF. As DNA, the CDR3 is TGTGCCTGGAGTGTACTCCGTCCCCCCTCCCTATCACCCCTCCACTTT.

The chain joins TRBV18 to TRBJ2-1; D possibly corresponds to TRBD2 (6 bases). V lost 0 bases to trimming and J lost 1 base, with 10 bases between them. The CDR3 contains 16 residues. Per the germline V gene, CDR1 is KGHSH and CDR2 is LQKENI. DNA for the CDR3: TGTGCCAGCTCACCACCGACGGGGGTATCCTACAATGAGCAGTTCTTC. This gives the protein CASSPPTGVSYNEQFF.

The chain has TRBV15 and TRBJ1-2; 12 positions agree with TRBD1. The V and J ends lost 1 base and 7 bases, in that order; junction bases with no gene match: 10. CDR1 is LNHNV, CDR2 YYDKDF, per germline (reference sequence). CDR3 length: 17 residues. The CDR3 reads CATSRAMGQGAVLGYTF. The CDR3, as DNA: TGTGCCACCAGCAGAGCGATGGGACAGGGGGCGGTTCTTGGCTACACCTTC.

The J gene is TRBJ1-1, the V gene TRBV19; 8 bases are shared with TRBD1. The junction had 5 bases not matched to a gene; V was cut back by 7 bases and J by 4 bases. Looked up from germline, CDR1 is LNHDA and CDR2 is SQIVND (reference sequence). This CDR3 contains 13 residues. The CDR3, as DNA: TGTGCCAGTACCAATACAGGGGGCACTGAAGCTTTCTTT. Translated: CASTNTGGTEAFF.

The chain uses TRBV6-5 and TRBJ1-1; D not resolved. Per the germline V gene, CDR1 is MNHEY and CDR2 is SVGAGI. The CDR3 covers 15 residues. Between the trimmed V and J ends, which lost 6 bases and 0 bases, there was a span of 14 bases. CDR3 DNA sequence: TGTGCCAGCAGCTACACTCCGGGAGTGAACACTGAAGCTTTCTTT. Translated: CASSYTPGVNTEAFF.